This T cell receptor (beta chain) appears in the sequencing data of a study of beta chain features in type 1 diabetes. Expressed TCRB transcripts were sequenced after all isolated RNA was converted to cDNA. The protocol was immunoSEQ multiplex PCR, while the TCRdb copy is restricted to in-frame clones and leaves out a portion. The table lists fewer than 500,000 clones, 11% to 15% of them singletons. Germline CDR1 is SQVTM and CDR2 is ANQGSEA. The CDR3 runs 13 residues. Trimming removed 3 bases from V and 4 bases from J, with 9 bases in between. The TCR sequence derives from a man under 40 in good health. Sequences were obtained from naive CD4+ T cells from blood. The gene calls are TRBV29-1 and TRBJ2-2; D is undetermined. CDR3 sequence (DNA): TGCAGCGTTGACCGAGACGCCACCGGGGAGCTGTTTTTT. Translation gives CSVDRDATGELFF.